One and the same sample provided the 31 T cell receptor beta chains below, sequenced in a study of Ad26.COV2.S vaccination and SARS-CoV-2 variants. Sample treatment: over 15 received Ad26.COV2.S at low or high dose, single or two shots; several received placebo; per-sample allocation not given. At day 63 after the first vaccine or placebo injection, samples were drawn. TCRdb's table, derived via immunoSEQ multiplex PCR, lists solely in-frame clones and lacks some. The sample consists of approximately 350,000 clones, 83% of them appearing once. The starting material was peripheral blood, obtained in a trial of Ad26.COV2.S vaccine versus placebo. These receptors came from a person aged 18-60 years who received the Ad26.COV2.S COVID-19 vaccine or a placebo.

The V and J genes are TRBV24-1 and TRBJ1-6, with a weak D call TRBD1 (5 bases). This CDR3 region has 17 residues. V was cut by 3 bases and J by 7 bases, with 18 bases left in between. From germline, CDR1 is KGHDR and CDR2 SFDVKD. CDR3 region: CATSDPLSAGLNSPLHF. The CDR3 bases are TGTGCCACCAGTGATCCCCTGAGTGCAGGGTTAAATTCACCCCTCCACTTT.

Here the CDR3 reads CASSLAGGPNEQFF. The CDR3, as DNA: TGTGCCAGCAGCTTGGCGGGAGGTCCTAATGAGCAGTTCTTC. This chain connects TRBV11-2 to TRBJ2-1; 8 bases align to TRBD2. The CDR3 loop spans 14 amino acids. In germline, CDR1 is SGHAT, CDR2 FQNNGV. V dropped 3 bases and J dropped 7; count of bases not matched to a gene: 5.

There are a few counts of this clone. The V and J genes are TRBV10-1 and TRBJ2-5, with 7 bases lining up with TRBD2. The CDR3 loop spans 16 amino acids. The V gene end was trimmed by 2 bases and the J gene end by 7 bases; junction bases not matched to a gene: 13. Germline values: CDR1 WNHNN, CDR2 SYGVQD (reference sequence). The CDR3 loop reads CASSEGSGPYRGTQYF. CDR3 coding DNA: TGCGCCAGCAGTGAGGGTAGCGGGCCCTACCGGGGGACCCAGTACTTC.

V gene TRBV27 combines with J gene TRBJ1-5, with 9 bases matching TRBD1. Trimming took 4 bases from V and 3 from J; bases not matched to a gene: 4. The V gene's germline CDR1 is MNHEY and CDR2 SMNVEV (reference sequence). This CDR3 has 15 amino acids. CDR3 region: CASSSDRGSNQPQHF. The CDR3 DNA sequence: TGTGCCAGCAGTTCGGACAGGGGTTCCAATCAGCCCCAGCATTTT.

This clone was seen only a few times. The V gene is TRBV6-5, the J gene TRBJ1-2, with a possible D match to TRBD1 (6 bases). Deletions cut 7 bases from V and 4 bases from J, with 19 bases between. In germline, CDR1 is MNHEY, CDR2 SVGAGI. CDR3 length: 15 amino acids. As DNA, the CDR3 is TGTGCCAGCACCCCGGGGGGAGGGGGAACCTATGGCTACACCTTC. Encoded protein: CASTPGGGGTYGYTF.

As DNA, the CDR3 is TGTGCCTGGAGTGTTTACAGGGTGGGGGGCACCGGGGAGCTGTTTTTT. Protein: CAWSVYRVGGTGELFF. This chain links TRBV30 with TRBJ2-2; D may match TRBD1 or TRBD2 (6 bases each). CDR1 is GTSNPN and CDR2 is SVGIG in the germline V gene (reference sequence). The CDR3 covers 16 residues. With 0 bases removed from V and 4 bases from J, the gap between germline ends came to 15 bases.

A single count supports this clone. This rearrangement joins TRBV12-3 or TRBV12-4 to TRBJ2-7; D remains unclear. V was shortened by 1 base and J by 9 bases, with 7 bases between the two germline ends. The CDR3 sequence is 11 residues long. The CDR3 protein is CASSLGVGQYF. The CDR3 nucleotides are TGTGCCAGCAGTTTAGGGGTCGGGCAGTACTTC.

V usage is TRBV10-3 and J usage is TRBJ2-3; TRBD2 matches 10 bases. The CDR3 is 16 amino acids. CDR1 ENHRY and CDR2 SYGVKD come from the germline V gene. V lost 0 bases to trimming and J lost 5 bases; unmatched junction nucleotides: 5. The CDR3 DNA sequence: TGTGCCATCAGTGAGTCGCTAGCGGGAGAAGGAGATACGCAGTATTTT. Protein product: CAISESLAGEGDTQYF.

A note on this clone: The junction and the germline gene differ at one end; a read error may be behind it. The chain combines TRBV2 with TRBJ1-5; D gene unclear. This CDR3 is 14 amino acids long. Germline V gene data show CDR1 as SNHLY and CDR2 as FYNNEI. This CDR3 is CASIEGSNNQPQHF. The DNA of the CDR3 is TGTGCCAGCATTGAAGGGAGTAACAATCAGCCCCAGCATTTT.

This clone was seen a handful of times. This chain joins TRBV29-1 and TRBJ2-7; D may match TRBD1 or TRBD2 (5 bases each). The CDR3 runs to 12 residues. CDR1 is SQVTM, CDR2 ANQGSEA, per germline. The V gene lost 7 bases and the J gene lost 7 bases, with 17 bases spanning the gap. CDR3 amino acids: CSGKRGSGEQYF. The CDR3 coding sequence is TGCAGCGGCAAACGGGGCTCGGGGGAGCAGTACTTC.

The rearrangement joins TRBV11-3 to TRBJ2-6, with 8 bases lining up with TRBD2. Looked up from germline, CDR1 is SGHNT and CDR2 is YENEEA. J gave up 2 bases and V 5 bases, and 5 bases lay outside the gene matches. The CDR3 runs to 16 residues. CDR3 sequence: CASSTREGAGANVLTF. DNA for the CDR3: TGTGCCAGCAGCACACGGGAGGGCGCTGGGGCCAACGTCCTGACTTTC.

The chain links TRBV19 to TRBJ2-1; TRBD2 aligns across 9 bases. The CDR3 is 15 residues long. The germline V gene encodes CDR1 LNHDA and CDR2 SQIVND (reference sequence). Trimming removed 2 bases from V and 3 bases from J; junction bases left unmatched: 2. The CDR3: CASSISGGIYNEQFF. DNA for the CDR3: TGTGCCAGTAGTATAAGCGGGGGGATCTACAATGAGCAGTTCTTC.

This rearrangement joins TRBV6-5 to TRBJ2-7; no firm D call. The ends were cut back, 4 bases at V and 3 bases at J, with 13 bases in the middle. Germline CDR1 is MNHEY and CDR2 is SVGAGI. This CDR3 has 14 amino acids. The CDR3 is CASSLWADHYEQYF. For the CDR3, the DNA is TGTGCCAGCAGTTTATGGGCGGATCACTACGAGCAGTACTTC.

On this clone itself: Other DNA sequences from this sample encode an identical CDR3 as well. This chain joins TRBV19 and TRBJ1-5; a possible D gene is TRBD1 (5 bases). The CDR3 covers 13 residues. V lost 5 bases, J lost 6 bases, and 11 bases lay in between. The V gene's germline CDR1 is LNHDA and CDR2 SQIVND (reference sequence). The CDR3 reads CASSDQGGQPQHF. DNA of the CDR3: TGTGCCAGTAGTGATCAGGGTGGTCAGCCCCAGCATTTT.

In this sample, this clone turned up once. The chain recombines TRBV4-1 with TRBJ2-7, with 13 positions matching TRBD2. CDR1 and CDR2 from the germline V gene are MGHRA and YSYEKL. J gave up 2 bases and V 3 bases, and 7 bases lay outside the gene matches. This CDR3 has 17 residues. The DNA for the CDR3 is TGCGCCAGCAGCCATGGACTAGCGGGGGCCTTTACCTACGAGCAGTACTTC. Translating gives CASSHGLAGAFTYEQYF.

The gene calls are TRBV6-1 and TRBJ1-1, with TRBD1 matching over 8 bases. CDR1 MNHNS and CDR2 SASEGT come from the germline V gene. The CDR3 sequence is 13 residues long. Trimming removed 8 bases from V and 4 bases from J; junction bases left unmatched: 6. DNA of the CDR3: TGTGCCAGCCCGACAGGGGCGAGCACTGAAGCTTTCTTT. Translating it yields CASPTGASTEAFF.

This chain links TRBV7-9 with TRBJ1-2; tentatively, D is TRBD1 (6 bases). V shed 5 bases and J shed 2 bases, with 9 bases lying between them. The germline V gene has CDR1 SEHNR and CDR2 FQNEAQ (reference sequence). This CDR3 is built from 13 residues. CDR3: CASSPDSNYGYTF. CDR3 nucleotide sequence: TGTGCCAGCAGCCCGGACAGCAACTATGGCTACACCTTC.

This sequence joins TRBV28 and TRBJ1-5; D is possibly TRBD1 (5 bases). This CDR3 comprises 15 residues. CDR1 is MDHEN, CDR2 SYDVKM, per germline. V lost 5 bases, J lost 4 bases, and 15 bases lay in between. The CDR3 protein is CASSISSKGNQPQHF. The CDR3 coding sequence is TGTGCCAGCAGTATTAGTTCAAAGGGGAATCAGCCCCAGCATTTT.

J is TRBJ2-7 and V is TRBV7-8; 7 bases align to TRBD1. V was pared by 3 bases and J by 2 bases, with 4 bases of the junction left unmatched. CDR1 SGHVS and CDR2 FQNEAQ come from the germline V gene. The length of the CDR3 is 14 residues. The CDR3 loop reads CASSLSGQAYEQYF. The CDR3 DNA follows: TGTGCCAGCAGCTTGTCTGGACAGGCCTACGAGCAGTACTTC. The variable domain in full, with the rest retrieved from reference TRBV7-8 and TRBJ2-7, is GAGVSQSPRYKVAKRGQDVALRCDPISGHVSLFWYQQALGQGPEFLTYFQNEAQLDKSGLPSDRFFAERPEGSVSTLKIQRTQQEDSAVYLCASSLSGQAYEQYFGPGTRLTVT.

The gene calls are TRBV5-8 and TRBJ2-3; 7 nucleotides align to TRBD2. The trim removed 4 bases at V and 3 bases at J, leaving 8 bases unmatched. CDR1 is SGHTS and CDR2 is YDEGEE in the germline V gene. This CDR3 is built from 15 residues. The CDR3 DNA is TGTGCCAGCAGCCCTCGTGGGAGGGCAACAGATACGCAGTATTTT. It specifies CASSPRGRATDTQYF.

This clone appeared a few times. The V call is TRBV27, the J call TRBJ1-2; D is perhaps TRBD1 (5 bases). The V end was cut by 5 bases, the J end by 2 bases, with 18 bases between. The CDR3 extends over 16 amino acids. Germline V lookup: CDR1 MNHEY, CDR2 SMNVEV (reference sequence). In DNA form, the CDR3 reads TGTGCCAGCAGTCTCTACCCGGGCGGGGGAAACTATGGCTACACCTTC. It codes for CASSLYPGGGNYGYTF.

V is TRBV6-2 or TRBV6-3 and J is TRBJ1-2, with no clear D. The V gene's germline CDR1 is MNHEY and CDR2 SVGEGT. The CDR3 totals 14 residues. Trimming took off 6 bases at V and 2 bases at J, with 13 bases between the two ends. CDR3 region: CASSPRGENYGYTF. CDR3 DNA sequence: TGTGCCAGCAGCCCCCGCGGTGAGAACTATGGCTACACCTTC.

The CDR3 here is CSVVRGELGSTEAFF. CDR3 DNA sequence: TGCAGCGTAGTCAGAGGGGAACTAGGGAGCACTGAAGCTTTCTTT. This chain uses TRBV29-1 with TRBJ1-1; D might be TRBD1 (5 bases). The CDR3 is made up of 15 amino acids. With 6 bases removed from V and 4 bases from J, the gap between germline ends came to 21 bases. Germline lookup yields CDR1 SQVTM and CDR2 ANQGSEA.

The chain links TRBV2 to TRBJ1-2; no definite D call. Germline loops: CDR1 SNHLY, CDR2 FYNNEI. The germline V and J ends were trimmed by 4 bases and 5 bases, with 14 bases remaining between them. This CDR3 contains 14 residues. The CDR3 region is CASSVLRGGYGYTF. DNA for the CDR3: TGTGCCAGCAGTGTCTTACGGGGAGGTTATGGCTACACCTTC.

The chain combines TRBV19 with TRBJ1-6, with a possible D match to TRBD1 (5 bases). The CDR3 runs to 15 residues. The ends were cut back, 9 bases at V and 3 bases at J, with 15 bases in the middle. Germline V lookup: CDR1 LNHDA, CDR2 SQIVND (reference sequence). The CDR3 sequence is CASRIGTVYNSPLHF. The CDR3 region has the DNA TGTGCCAGCCGGATCGGGACGGTCTATAATTCACCCCTCCACTTT.

Points on this clone: This may be a read error: a much more frequent sequence differs by one nucleotide. Different DNA sequences within this sample yield the same CDR3. The chain's CDR3 is CASSLAGYEQYF. CDR3 nucleotides: TGTGCCAGCAGCTTAGCGGGGTACGAGCAGTACTTC. This chain joins TRBV11-2 and TRBJ2-7; a weak D match, TRBD2 (5 bases). The length of the CDR3 is 12 residues. V was cut by 1 base and J by 4 bases, with 5 bases left in between. Per the germline V gene, CDR1 is SGHAT and CDR2 is FQNNGV.

The CDR3 sequence is CASNLRGKGEQYF. As DNA, the CDR3 is TGTGCCAGCAACCTCAGGGGGAAGGGGGAGCAGTACTTC. The rearrangement joins TRBV6-5 to TRBJ2-7, with 7 bases aligning to TRBD1. Germline CDR1 and CDR2: MNHEY and SVGAGI. V dropped 7 bases and J dropped 7; count of bases not matched to a gene: 10. The CDR3 contains 13 residues.

This rearrangement joins TRBV29-1 to TRBJ1-1; TRBD1 matches 8 bases. The CDR3 has 12 residues. J gave up 7 bases and V 7 bases, and 8 bases lay outside the gene matches. Germline V lookup: CDR1 SQVTM, CDR2 ANQGSEA. In DNA form, the CDR3 reads TGCAGCGCCGGGGACAGGACCCTTGAAGCTTTCTTT. Translated, it gives CSAGDRTLEAFF.

The gene calls are TRBV13 and TRBJ1-1; D perhaps matches TRBD1 (6 bases). The ends were cut back, 4 bases at V and 1 base at J, with 10 bases in the middle. The germline gives CDR1 PRHDT, CDR2 FYEKMQ (reference sequence). This CDR3 spans 14 amino acids. The CDR3 loop is CASSSRGPNTEAFF. In DNA form, the CDR3 reads TGTGCCAGCAGCTCCAGGGGTCCGAACACTGAAGCTTTCTTT.

The rearrangement links TRBV4-1 to TRBJ2-5; either TRBD1 or TRBD2 may fit D (5 bases each). V lost 4 bases, J lost 2 bases, and 11 bases lay in between. The CDR3 spans 14 residues. The germline V gene has CDR1 MGHRA and CDR2 YSYEKL. CDR3 bases: TGCGCCAGCAGCCGAGGGACGGTACAAGAGACCCAGTACTTC. Its protein is CASSRGTVQETQYF.

This clone was recorded once. The rearrangement joins TRBV3-1 (or the pseudogene TRBV3-2) to TRBJ2-3; D may be TRBD1 or TRBD2 (6 bases each). The V gene lost 4 bases and the J gene lost 3 bases, with 17 bases spanning the gap. The CDR3 length is 16 residues. Germline assignment: CDR1 LGHDT and CDR2 YNNKEL (reference sequence). As DNA, the CDR3 is TGTGCCAGCAGCCCCGTGGGGGCTAGCGCTACAGATACGCAGTATTTT. Protein: CASSPVGASATDTQYF.